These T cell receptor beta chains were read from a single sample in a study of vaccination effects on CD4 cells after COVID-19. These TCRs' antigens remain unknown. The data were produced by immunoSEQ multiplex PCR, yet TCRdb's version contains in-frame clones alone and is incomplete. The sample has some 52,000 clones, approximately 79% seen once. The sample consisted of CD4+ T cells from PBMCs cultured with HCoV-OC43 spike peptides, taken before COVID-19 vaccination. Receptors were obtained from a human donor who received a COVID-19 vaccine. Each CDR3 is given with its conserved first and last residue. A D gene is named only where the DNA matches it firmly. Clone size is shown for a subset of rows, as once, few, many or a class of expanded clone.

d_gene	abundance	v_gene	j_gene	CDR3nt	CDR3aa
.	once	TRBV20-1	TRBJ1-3	TGCAGTGCTAGTCCGACAGCTGGAAACACCATATATTTT	CSASPTAGNTIYF
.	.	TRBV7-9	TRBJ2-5	TGTGCCAGCAGCTTAAGTTATCAAGAGACCCAGTACTTC	CASSLSYQETQYF
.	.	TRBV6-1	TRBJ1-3	TGTGCCAGCAGTGAACAGGCCAGTGACTCTGGAAACACCATATATTTT	CASSEQASDSGNTIYF
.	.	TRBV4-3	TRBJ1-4	TGCGCCAGCAGCCAAGGAAACTCGAGAGAAAAGCTGTTTTTT	CASSQGNSREKLFF
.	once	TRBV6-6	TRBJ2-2	TGTGCCAGCAGTTTCCCCGGTAACACCGGGGAGCTGTTTTTT	CASSFPGNTGELFF
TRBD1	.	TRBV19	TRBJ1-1	TGTGCCAGTAGTATAGGTACAGGGGGCGCGTCGAACACTGAAGCTTTCTTT	CASSIGTGGASNTEAFF
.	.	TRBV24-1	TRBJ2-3	TGTGCCACCAGTGACCGGGCAGATACGCAGTATTTT	CATSDRADTQYF
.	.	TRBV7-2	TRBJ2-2	TGTGCCAGCAGCAGGCAGGGGTTGAGGGCCGGGGAGCTGTTTTTT	CASSRQGLRAGELFF
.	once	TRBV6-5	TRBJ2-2	TGTGCCAGCAGTTCCGGACAGACGAACACCGGGGAGCTGTTTTTT	CASSSGQTNTGELFF
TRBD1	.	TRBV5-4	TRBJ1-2	TGTGCCAGCAGCTTGGGGGGGACAGGGGGCGGTGGCTACACCTTC	CASSLGGTGGGGYTF
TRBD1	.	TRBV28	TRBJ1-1	TGTGCCAGCAACCGCCCCGGGACAGGGAAGAACACTGAAGCTTTCTTT	CASNRPGTGKNTEAFF
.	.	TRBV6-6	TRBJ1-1	TGTGCCAGCACGATCGGGAACACTGAAGCTTTCTTT	CASTIGNTEAFF
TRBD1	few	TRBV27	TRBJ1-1	TGTGCCAGCAGGACAGGGACGGCGAACACTGAAGCTTTCTTT	CASRTGTANTEAFF
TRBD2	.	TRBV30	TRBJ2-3	TGTGCCTGGAGCTACAGCGGGGGTTTCACAGATACGCAGTATTTT	CAWSYSGGFTDTQYF
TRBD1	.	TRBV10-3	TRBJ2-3	TGTGCCATCAGTAAGACAGGGGAGGGCACAGATACGCAGTATTTT	CAISKTGEGTDTQYF
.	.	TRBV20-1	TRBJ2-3	TGCAGTGGGCCCTTAGATACGCAGTATTTT	CSGPLDTQYF
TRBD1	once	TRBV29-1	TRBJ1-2	TGCAGCGCTGGACAGGGTATCTATGGCTACACCTTC	CSAGQGIYGYTF
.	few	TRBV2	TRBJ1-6	TGTGCCAGCACCACTGCCAGGGGAATTGTAGAGTCGAATTCACCCCTCCACTTT	CASTTARGIVESNSPLHF
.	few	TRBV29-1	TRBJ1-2	TGCAGCGTTGAGTCGGGGGCCCGGACCTATGGCTACACCTTC	CSVESGARTYGYTF
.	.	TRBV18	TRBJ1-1	TGTGCCAGCACCCCGGGGCAGGAGGTAACTGAAGCTTTCTTT	CASTPGQEVTEAFF
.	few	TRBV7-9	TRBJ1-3	TGTGCCAGCACCTTAGCCCGATCGGGAAACACCATATATTTT	CASTLARSGNTIYF
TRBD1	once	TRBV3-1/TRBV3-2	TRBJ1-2	TGTGCCAGCAGCCAACCGGACAGGGAGAGTGGCTACACCTTC	CASSQPDRESGYTF
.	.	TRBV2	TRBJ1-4	TGTGCCAGCAGCGGACGGTATAATGAAAAACTGTTTTTT	CASSGRYNEKLFF
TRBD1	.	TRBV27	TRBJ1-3	TGTGCCAGCAGCCTGGGACAGGGTCTATCTGGAAACACCATATATTTT	CASSLGQGLSGNTIYF
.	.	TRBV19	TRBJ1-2	TGTGCCAGTAGTCCGGAGACAATTTTCGGTGGCTACACCTTC	CASSPETIFGGYTF
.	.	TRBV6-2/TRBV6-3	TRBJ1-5	TGTGCCAGCAGTTCCACGGGACACAGCAATCAGCCCCAGCATTTT	CASSSTGHSNQPQHF
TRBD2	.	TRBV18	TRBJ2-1	TGTGCCAGCTCACGTGGACTAGCGGGGGACTTGGAGCAGTTCTTC	CASSRGLAGDLEQFF
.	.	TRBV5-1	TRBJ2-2	TGCGCCAGCAGCTGGGACACCCTGAACACCGGGGAGCTGTTTTTT	CASSWDTLNTGELFF
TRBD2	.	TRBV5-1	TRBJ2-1	TGCGCCAGCAGCCTAACCGGGACTAGCGTGGATGAGCAGTTCTTC	CASSLTGTSVDEQFF
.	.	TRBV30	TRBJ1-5	TGTGCCTGGAGTGAAGATAACTTGTCCAAGCCCCAGCATTTT	CAWSEDNLSKPQHF
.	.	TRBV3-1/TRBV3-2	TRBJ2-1	TGTGCCAGCAGCCAACTTGCGGGCCGTGAGCAGTTCTTC	CASSQLAGREQFF
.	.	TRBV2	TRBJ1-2	TGTGCCAGCAGTGGGACGGGCTCCTATGGCTACACCTTC	CASSGTGSYGYTF
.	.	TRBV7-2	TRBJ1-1	TGTGCCAGCAGCTTGGGGCAGTCAAACACTGAAGCTTTCTTT	CASSLGQSNTEAFF
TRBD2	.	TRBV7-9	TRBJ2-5	TGTGCCAGCAGCTTAGGGGGACTAGCACAAGAGACCCAGTACTTC	CASSLGGLAQETQYF
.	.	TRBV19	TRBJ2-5	TGTGCCAGTACCAAACAGGGCTCGGCAGTCGGAGAGACCCAGTACTTC	CASTKQGSAVGETQYF
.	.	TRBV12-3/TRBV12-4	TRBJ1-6	TGTGCCAGCAGTTCCGGCCCTCTCTCACCCCTCCACTTT	CASSSGPLSPLHF
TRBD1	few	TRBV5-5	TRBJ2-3	TGTGCCAGCAGCTTGAGGGGGCTTCCTAGCACAGATACGCAGTATTTT	CASSLRGLPSTDTQYF
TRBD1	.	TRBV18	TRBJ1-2	TGTGCCAGCCGGGACAGCGCACCAAACTATGGCTACACCTTC	CASRDSAPNYGYTF
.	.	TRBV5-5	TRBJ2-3	TGTGCCAGCAGCGGGTGGGCAGGGAGTGCAGATACGCAGTATTTT	CASSGWAGSADTQYF
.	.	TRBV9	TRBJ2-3	TGTGCCAGCAGCTTCGGTCAAGGGAGCACAGATACGCAGTATTTT	CASSFGQGSTDTQYF
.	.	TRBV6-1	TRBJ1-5	TGTGCCAGCAGTGAATATGTTGGGAACCAGCCCCAGCATTTT	CASSEYVGNQPQHF
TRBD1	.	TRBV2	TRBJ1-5	TGTGCCAGCTCCATAGCGGCAGGGGGGAATCAGCCCCAGCATTTT	CASSIAAGGNQPQHF
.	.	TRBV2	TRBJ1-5	TGTGCCAGCAGTGATACAGTTAGCAATCAGCCCCAGCATTTT	CASSDTVSNQPQHF
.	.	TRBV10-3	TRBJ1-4	TGTGCCATCAGTCGGGACTTAGGTGAAAAACTGTTTTTT	CAISRDLGEKLFF
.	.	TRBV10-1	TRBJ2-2	TGCGCCAGCAGTGATCCCTCGACAGTGCGAACCGGGGAGCTGTTTTTT	CASSDPSTVRTGELFF
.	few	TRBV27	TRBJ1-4	TGTGCCAGCAGTTTAAGGAGAAATGAAAAACTGTTTTTT	CASSLRRNEKLFF
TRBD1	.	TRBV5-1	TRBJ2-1	TGCGCCAGCACCATTAACAGGGGCTACAATGAGCAGTTCTTC	CASTINRGYNEQFF
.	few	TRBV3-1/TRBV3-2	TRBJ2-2	TGTGCCAGCACCCGGGTCCAAGGGACCGGGGAGCTGTTTTTT	CASTRVQGTGELFF
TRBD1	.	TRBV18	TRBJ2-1	TGTGCCAGCTCATCGACAGGGGGCAATGAGCAGTTCTTC	CASSSTGGNEQFF
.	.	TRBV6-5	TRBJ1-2	TGTGCCAGCACATGGGGAAGGCAGAGTGGCTACACCTTC	CASTWGRQSGYTF
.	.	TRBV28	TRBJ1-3	TGTGCCAGCAGTTTCAGGAACACCATATATTTT	CASSFRNTIYF
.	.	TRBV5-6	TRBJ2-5	TGTGCCAGCAGCATAACAGGGATACAAGAGACCCAGTACTTC	CASSITGIQETQYF
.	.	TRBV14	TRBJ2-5	TGTGCCAGCAGCCAAGATGCGACTAGTAGGGAGACCCAGTACTTC	CASSQDATSRETQYF
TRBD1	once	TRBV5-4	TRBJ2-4	TGTGCCAGCAGCCTCGACAGGGCCGACGTAGGCATTCAGTACTTC	CASSLDRADVGIQYF
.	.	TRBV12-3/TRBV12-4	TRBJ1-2	TGTGCCAGCAGTTCAGGGGACTATGGCTACACCTTC	CASSSGDYGYTF
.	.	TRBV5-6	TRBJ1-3	TGTGCCAGCAGCTTGGGACGGAGCTCTGGAAACACCATATATTTT	CASSLGRSSGNTIYF
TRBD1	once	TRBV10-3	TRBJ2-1	TGTGCCATCAGTGGGACGACAGGGTCAAAGGGCTACAATGAGCAGTTCTTC	CAISGTTGSKGYNEQFF